The sequence of this T cell receptor beta chain was determined in a study of T cell responses to AZD1222 COVID-19 vaccine. Study-level background: Second-dose intervals of approximately 4 or approximately 12 weeks were pooled. Whole-study findings and limits: In the spike-specific TCR repertoire, nearly half reportedly target unmutated variant regions. The donor cohort was predominantly white British with a female majority, and clonal diversity may have been underestimated. The study identified only five to seven AZD1222 recipients as seropositive at baseline.

The V end lost 3 bases, the J end lost 2 bases, and 10 bases lay between the germline ends. Germline V lookup: CDR1 KGHSH, CDR2 LQKENI. The length of the CDR3 is 14 residues. Regarding this clone: Antigen: not known.

This table comes from immunoSEQ multiplex PCR, and its TCRdb copy is limited to in-frame clones, with some not included. This sample has more than 95,000 clones, with about 87% found just once. The chain has TRBV18 and TRBJ1-2; D is perhaps TRBD1 (5 bases). The receptor's source is an adult in good health. This specimen consisted of peripheral blood, obtained on day 0 of AZD1222 vaccination. In DNA form, the CDR3 reads TGTGCCAGCTCACCGGACCAGGGAAACTATGGCTACACCTTC. Amino acids: CASSPDQGNYGYTF. Full variable domain (missing parts from reference TRBV18 and TRBJ1-2): NAGVMQNPRHLVRRRGQEARLRCSPMKGHSHVYWYRQLPEEGLKFMVYLQKENIIDESGMPKERFSAEFPKEGPSILRIQQVVRGDSAAYFCASSPDQGNYGYTFGSGTRLTVV.